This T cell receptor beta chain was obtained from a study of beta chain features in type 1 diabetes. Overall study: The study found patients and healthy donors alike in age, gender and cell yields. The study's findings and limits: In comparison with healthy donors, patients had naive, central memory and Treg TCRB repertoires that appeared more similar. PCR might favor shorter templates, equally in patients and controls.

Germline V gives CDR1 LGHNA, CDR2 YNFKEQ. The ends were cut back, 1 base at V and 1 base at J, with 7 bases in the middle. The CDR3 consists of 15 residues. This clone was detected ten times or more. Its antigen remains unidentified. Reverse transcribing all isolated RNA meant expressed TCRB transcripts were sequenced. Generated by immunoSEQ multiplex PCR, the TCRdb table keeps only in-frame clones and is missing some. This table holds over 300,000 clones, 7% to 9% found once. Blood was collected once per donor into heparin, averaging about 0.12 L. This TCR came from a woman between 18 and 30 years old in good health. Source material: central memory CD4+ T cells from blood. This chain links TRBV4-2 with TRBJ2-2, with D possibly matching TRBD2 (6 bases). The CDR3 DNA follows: TGTGCCAGCAGCCAAGCGGGAGAGAACACCGGGGAGCTGTTTTTT. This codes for CASSQAGENTGELFF.